Presented here are 23 T cell receptor beta chains from one specimen sequenced in a study of control samples from healthy donors and cancer patients. The data were produced by immunoSEQ multiplex PCR, yet TCRdb's version contains in-frame clones alone and is incomplete. The table includes 100,000 to 150,000 clones, around 92% detected once. Sequencing was done on a sample of blood. The receptor set was obtained from a woman between 50 and 59 years old in good health.

This sequence joins TRBV5-1 and TRBJ2-3, with a tentative D call TRBD1 (6 bases). V was trimmed by 0 bases and J by 5 bases, leaving 16 bases between them. This CDR3 spans 16 amino acids. CDR1 is SGHRS and CDR2 is YFSETQ in the germline V gene. The CDR3 nucleotides read TGCGCCAGCAGCTTGGGGTCGGTGGGGGCAAGAGATACGCAGTATTTT. Translated, it gives CASSLGSVGARDTQYF.

The CDR3 sequence: CSARELETQYF. For the CDR3, the DNA is TGCAGTGCTAGAGAACTTGAGACCCAGTACTTC. J is TRBJ2-5 and V is TRBV20-1; unclear D gene. Germline CDR1 is DFQATT and CDR2 is SNEGSKA (reference sequence). This CDR3 contains 11 residues. Trimming pared 0 bases from V and 5 bases from J, leaving 4 bases between.

The chain has TRBV5-1 and TRBJ2-1; D is uncertain. This CDR3 is 13 amino acids long. Germline CDR1 is SGHRS and CDR2 is YFSETQ. V was shortened by 4 bases and J by 13 bases, with 18 bases between the two germline ends. The CDR3 reads CASSLDSFWPQFF. The CDR3 DNA reads as TGCGCCAGCAGCCTAGACTCCTTTTGGCCCCAGTTCTTC.

This clone was seen only a few times. This sequence joins TRBV6-1 and TRBJ1-6; no clear D. The V gene lost 1 base and the J gene lost 7 bases, with 5 bases spanning the gap. Germline-derived CDR1 and CDR2 are MNHNS and SASEGT. The length of the CDR3 is 13 residues. CDR3 bases: TGTGCCAGCAGTGAAGTAGTGAATTCACCCCTCCACTTT. This codes for CASSEVVNSPLHF.

This rearrangement joins TRBV10-1 to TRBJ1-1; 8 bases line up with TRBD1. The CDR3 is 15 residues long. J was trimmed by 8 bases and V by 2 bases; bases with no gene match: 10. Germline-derived CDR1 and CDR2 are WNHNN and SYGVQD (reference sequence). Written as DNA, the CDR3 is TGCGCCAGCAGTGAGCAATTACAGGGGGGGCGCGAAGCTTTCTTT. This translates into CASSEQLQGGREAFF.

The chain couples TRBV18 to TRBJ2-3; D gene unclear. Trimming removed 0 bases from V and 4 bases from J, with 8 bases in between. CDR3 size: 14 residues. CDR1 and CDR2 (germline): KGHSH, LQKENI. The CDR3 reads CASSPPNRADTQYF. The CDR3 DNA follows: TGTGCCAGCTCACCACCTAATCGGGCAGATACGCAGTATTTT.

The gene calls are TRBV30 and TRBJ1-1; D uncertain. Per germline, CDR1 GTSNPN and CDR2 SVGIG (reference sequence). The CDR3 length is 10 residues. V was cut by 0 bases and J by 7 bases, with 3 bases left in between. This CDR3 is CAWSVVEAFF. The CDR3, as DNA: TGTGCCTGGAGTGTAGTTGAAGCTTTCTTT.

The chain couples TRBV30 to TRBJ1-6; D might be TRBD1 (5 bases). Germline V gene data show CDR1 as GTSNPN and CDR2 as SVGIG (reference sequence). CDR3 length: 10 residues. With 7 bases removed from V and 14 bases from J, the gap between germline ends came to 12 bases. CDR3 nucleotide sequence: TGTGCCTTGGGGGGGGGTACCCTCCACTTT. Its protein product is CALGGGTLHF.

CDR3: CASSQGPGLVANYGYTF. The DNA of the CDR3 is TGTGCCAGCAGCCAAGGACCCGGACTGGTAGCTAACTATGGCTACACCTTC. The gene calls are TRBV4-2 and TRBJ1-2, with unresolved D. Trimming left V 1 base short and J 0 bases short, with 15 bases between. CDR1 and CDR2 from the germline V gene are LGHNA and YNFKEQ. This CDR3 region has 17 residues.

This rearrangement joins TRBV19 to TRBJ2-6; possible D gene TRBD1, 6 bases. This CDR3 has 16 amino acids. Germline CDR1 reads LNHDA; CDR2 reads SQIVND (reference sequence). The V end was cut by 7 bases, the J end by 0 bases, with 13 bases between. CDR3 in amino acids: CASKRTEISGANVLTF. CDR3 DNA: TGTGCCAGTAAAAGGACAGAAATCTCTGGGGCCAACGTCCTGACTTTC.

Here the CDR3 reads CASSLEPGTENTEAFF. In nucleotides, the CDR3 is TGCGCCAGCAGCTTGGAGCCAGGAACAGAGAACACTGAAGCTTTCTTT. The chain is built from TRBV5-1 and TRBJ1-1, with D hard to call. The germline V gene encodes CDR1 SGHRS and CDR2 YFSETQ. V lost 0 bases and J lost 1, with 13 bases in between. CDR3 length: 16 residues.

This chain connects TRBV3-1 (or the pseudogene TRBV3-2) to TRBJ2-1; tentatively, D is TRBD1 (5 bases). Trimming took 2 bases from V and 2 from J, leaving 13 bases between them. The CDR3 consists of 16 residues. Germline loops: CDR1 LGHDT, CDR2 YNNKEL (reference sequence). The CDR3 DNA reads as TGTGCCAGCAGCCAAAATCCTGACAGTACCTACAATGAGCAGTTCTTC. Translated: CASSQNPDSTYNEQFF.

The V gene is TRBV15, the J gene TRBJ2-7, with 11 bases lining up with TRBD1. The CDR3 extends over 15 amino acids. CDR1 LNHNV and CDR2 YYDKDF come from the germline V gene (reference sequence). The V gene end was trimmed by 1 base and the J gene end by 2 bases; junction bases not matched to a gene: 1. CDR3: CATSRGGQGAYEQYF. Written as DNA, the CDR3 is TGTGCCACCAGCAGAGGGGGACAGGGGGCCTACGAGCAGTACTTC.

This rearrangement joins TRBV24-1 to TRBJ2-3; 7 bases fit TRBD2. The J segment lost 3 bases and the V segment lost 4 bases, leaving 6 bases of the junction unmatched. Per the germline V gene, CDR1 is KGHDR and CDR2 is SFDVKD. The CDR3 has 15 residues. CDR3 protein: CATSDGGGRTDTQYF. The CDR3 DNA is TGTGCCACCAGTGACGGCGGGGGAAGGACAGATACGCAGTATTTT.

V gene TRBV5-6 combines with J gene TRBJ1-3; D gene unclear. CDR1 and CDR2 (germline): SGHDT, YYEEEE. The V and J ends lost 6 bases and 3 bases respectively, with 13 bases between them. This CDR3 spans 14 amino acids. As DNA, the CDR3 is TGTGCCAGCACCCCTCTGGGGAGTGGAAACACCATATATTTT. Protein sequence: CASTPLGSGNTIYF. Supplemented by reference TRBV5-6 and TRBJ1-3, the full variable domain reads DAGVTQSPTHLIKTRGQQVTLRCSPKSGHDTVSWYQQALGQGPQFIFQYYEEEERQRGNFPDRFSGHQFPNYSSELNVNALLLGDSALYLCASTPLGSGNTIYFGEGSWLTVV.

The chain combines TRBV16 with TRBJ1-1; possible D gene TRBD1, 5 bases. Deletions cut 4 bases from V and 5 bases from J, with 14 bases between. CDR1 is KGHSY and CDR2 is FQNENV in the germline V gene. The CDR3 extends over 14 amino acids. CDR3 in amino acids: CASSPWLGETEAFF. The CDR3 DNA sequence: TGTGCCAGCAGCCCATGGTTGGGGGAGACTGAAGCTTTCTTT. The full variable domain, in which reference TRBV16 and TRBJ1-1 provide the parts outside the CDR3, is GEEVAQTPKHLVRGEGQKAKLYCAPIKGHSYVFWYQQVLKNEFKFLISFQNENVFDETGMPKERFSAKCLPNSPCSLEIQATKLEDSAVYFCASSPWLGETEAFFGQGTRLTVV.

The chain has TRBV5-4 and TRBJ1-1, with 8 bases fitting TRBD1. This CDR3 has 13 amino acids. Per germline, CDR1 SGHNT and CDR2 YYREEE (reference sequence). With 3 bases clipped from V and 5 bases from J, the junction kept 3 bases outside the gene matches. CDR3 amino acids: CASSSTGGTEAFF. CDR3 sequence (DNA): TGTGCCAGCAGCTCTACAGGGGGGACTGAAGCTTTCTTT.

The gene calls are TRBV11-1 and TRBJ2-2; 7 bases are shared with TRBD1. The CDR3 is 15 amino acids. Germline assignment: CDR1 SGHAT and CDR2 FQDESV (reference sequence). Trimming removed 2 bases from V and 4 bases from J; junction bases left unmatched: 4. The CDR3 nucleotides are TGTGCCAGCAGCTTATGGGGGACAGCCACCGGGGAGCTGTTTTTT. It codes for CASSLWGTATGELFF.

The V gene is TRBV29-1, the J gene TRBJ1-1; D gene uncertain. CDR1 and CDR2 (germline): SQVTM, ANQGSEA. The CDR3 totals 14 residues. Trimming shortened V by 7 bases and J by 2 bases, and 17 bases separated the two germline ends. In DNA form, the CDR3 reads TGCAGCGCCCGAAGGGCAGGAATTAACACTGAAGCTTTCTTT. Translating it yields CSARRAGINTEAFF.

CDR3 sequence reads: CASSLTGGGTEAFF. The CDR3 bases are TGCGCCAGCAGCTTGACCGGAGGGGGCACTGAAGCTTTCTTT. The chain recombines TRBV5-1 with TRBJ1-1, with D tentatively TRBD1 (6 bases). The V gene's germline CDR1 is SGHRS and CDR2 YFSETQ. The CDR3 is 14 residues long. V was trimmed by 1 base and J by 4 bases, leaving 11 bases between them.

V is TRBV19 and J is TRBJ1-1, with D hard to call. V was cut by 2 bases and J by 10 bases, with 14 bases left in between. The length of the CDR3 is 13 residues. Germline V gives CDR1 LNHDA, CDR2 SQIVND (reference sequence). The DNA for the CDR3 is TGTGCCAGTAGTATATCCCGGACGTTTTTAGCTTTCTTT. Its protein is CASSISRTFLAFF.

The rearrangement uses TRBV24-1 and TRBJ2-1; D is unresolved. Germline values: CDR1 KGHDR, CDR2 SFDVKD. Trimming pared 0 bases from V and 5 bases from J, leaving 10 bases between. This CDR3 is 15 amino acids long. This CDR3 reads CATSDLGSLDNEQFF. For the CDR3, the DNA is TGTGCCACCAGTGATTTGGGGTCTCTGGACAATGAGCAGTTCTTC.

J is TRBJ1-1 and V is TRBV7-8; TRBD1 agrees at 11 bases. The CDR3 extends over 13 amino acids. From germline, CDR1 is SGHVS and CDR2 FQNEAQ. The V gene end was trimmed by 7 bases and the J gene end by 4 bases; junction bases not matched to a gene: 2. Written as DNA, the CDR3 is TGTGCCAGCACAGGGACAGGGGGCACTGAAGCTTTCTTT. Protein: CASTGTGGTEAFF. The complete variable domain, with remaining parts taken from reference TRBV7-8 and TRBJ1-1, reads GAGVSQSPRYKVAKRGQDVALRCDPISGHVSLFWYQQALGQGPEFLTYFQNEAQLDKSGLPSDRFFAERPEGSVSTLKIQRTQQEDSAVYLCASTGTGGTEAFFGQGTRLTVV.